One sample yielded the 3 T cell receptor beta chains listed below, sequenced in a study of blood T cell repertoires in COVID-19. The repertoire was sequenced with immunoSEQ multiplex PCR; TCRdb's copy has only in-frame clones and lacks some. The sample shows about 150,000 clones, 75% to 85% of them seen only once. Sequenced input: peripheral blood. The receptors derive from a human donor with acute or convalescent COVID-19. The donor label of this sample is uncertain.

The chain carries TRBV6-6 and TRBJ1-2; the D gene is possibly TRBD1 (6 bases). Germline-derived CDR1 and CDR2 are MNHNY and SVGAGI (reference sequence). Trimming took 6 bases from V and 2 from J, leaving 10 bases between them. The CDR3 totals 13 residues. The CDR3 nucleotides read TGTGCCAGCAGCACTGGACAGAACTATGGCTACACCTTC. Its translation is CASSTGQNYGYTF.

The chain has TRBV11-2 and TRBJ2-7; 10 bases fit TRBD2. The CDR3 totals 18 residues. Germline-derived CDR1 and CDR2 are SGHAT and FQNNGV. Germline trimming cut 3 bases from V and 0 bases from J; bases unmatched to any gene: 11. The CDR3 nucleotides read TGTGCCAGCAGCTTCTCACTACAGCGGGGGGGGAGCTCCTACGAGCAGTACTTC. Translating it yields CASSFSLQRGGSSYEQYF.

The chain has TRBV24-1 and TRBJ2-2, with D perhaps matching TRBD1 (6 bases). From germline, CDR1 is KGHDR and CDR2 SFDVKD. The CDR3 extends over 16 amino acids. Trimming stripped 7 bases from V and 4 bases from J, with 18 bases between. CDR3 sequence reads: CATSDLTGESTGELFF. The CDR3 DNA sequence: TGTGCCACCAGCGACCTGACAGGCGAGAGCACCGGGGAGCTGTTTTTT.